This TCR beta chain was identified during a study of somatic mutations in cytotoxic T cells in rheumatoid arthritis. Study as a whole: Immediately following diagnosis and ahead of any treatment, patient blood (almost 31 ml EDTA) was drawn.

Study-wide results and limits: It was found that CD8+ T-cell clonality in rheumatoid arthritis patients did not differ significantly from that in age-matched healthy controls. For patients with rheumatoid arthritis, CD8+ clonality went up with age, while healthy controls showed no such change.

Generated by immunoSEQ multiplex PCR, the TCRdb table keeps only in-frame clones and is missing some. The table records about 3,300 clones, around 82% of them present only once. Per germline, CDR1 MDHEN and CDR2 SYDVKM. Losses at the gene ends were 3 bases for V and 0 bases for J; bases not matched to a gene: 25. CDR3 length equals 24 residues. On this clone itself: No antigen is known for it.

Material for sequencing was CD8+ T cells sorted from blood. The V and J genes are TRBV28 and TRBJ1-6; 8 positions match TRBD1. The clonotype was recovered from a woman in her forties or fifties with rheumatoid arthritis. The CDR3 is CASSFSYRTGMRLGYLSYNSPLHF. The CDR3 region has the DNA TGTGCCAGCAGTTTTTCCTATAGGACAGGGATGAGGCTTGGGTACCTCTCCTATAATTCACCCCTCCACTTT. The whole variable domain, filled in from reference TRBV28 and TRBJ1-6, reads DVKVTQSSRYLVKRTGEKVFLECVQDMDHENMFWYRQDPGLGLRLIYFSYDVKMKEKGDIPEGYSVSREKKERFSLILESASTNQTSMYLCASSFSYRTGMRLGYLSYNSPLHFGNGTRLTVT.